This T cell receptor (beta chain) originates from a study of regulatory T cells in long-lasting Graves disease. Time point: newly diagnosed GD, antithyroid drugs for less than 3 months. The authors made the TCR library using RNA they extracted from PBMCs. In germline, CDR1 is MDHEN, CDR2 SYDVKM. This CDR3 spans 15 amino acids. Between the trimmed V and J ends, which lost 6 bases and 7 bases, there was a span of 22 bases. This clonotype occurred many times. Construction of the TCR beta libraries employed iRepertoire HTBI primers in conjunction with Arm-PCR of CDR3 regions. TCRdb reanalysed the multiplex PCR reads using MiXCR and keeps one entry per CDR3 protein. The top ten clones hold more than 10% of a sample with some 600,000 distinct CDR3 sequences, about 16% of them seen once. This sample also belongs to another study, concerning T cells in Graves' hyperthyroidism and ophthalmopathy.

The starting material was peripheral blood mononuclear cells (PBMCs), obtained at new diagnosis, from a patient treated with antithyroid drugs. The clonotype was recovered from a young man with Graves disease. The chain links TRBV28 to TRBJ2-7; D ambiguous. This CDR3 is CASSGRRTGTPEQYF. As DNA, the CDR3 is TGTGCCAGCAGCGGAAGACGGACCGGTACACCGGAGCAGTACTTC.